These T cell receptor beta chains were read from a single sample in a study of T cell changes during pregnancy in multiple sclerosis. Assay: immunoSEQ multiplex PCR; the TCRdb copy retains only in-frame clones and omits some. The sample lists about 41,000 clones, around 89% seen once, with about 0.61% in the top ten. This specimen consisted of CD4+ T cells from peripheral blood mononuclear cells, obtained in the first trimester of pregnancy. The source of these receptors is a female donor with multiple sclerosis, enrolled in a pregnancy study. Each CDR3 is given without its conserved first and last residue. Fields, in order: V gene, J gene, CDR3 protein.

V: TRBV5-1
J: TRBJ1-1
CDR3: ASSLIGGYEAF

V: TRBV10-2
J: TRBJ2-5
CDR3: ASSWDRVGETQY

V: TRBV29-1
J: TRBJ1-1
CDR3: SVETGSRTEAF

V: TRBV29-1
J: TRBJ2-1
CDR3: SVGLLAGWNNEQF

V: TRBV4-3
J: TRBJ2-4
CDR3: ASSPSSTRVKNIQY

V: TRBV18
J: TRBJ2-5
CDR3: ASSPLTGALQETQY

V: TRBV7-2
J: TRBJ1-2
CDR3: ASSSRGQGTEWYGYT

V: TRBV7-8
J: TRBJ2-1
CDR3: ASSPPGLAGGPRQF

V: TRBV6-1
J: TRBJ1-2
CDR3: ASSEIDRGTYGYT

V: TRBV28
J: TRBJ2-1
CDR3: ASSFGGTGGDEQF

V: TRBV11-2
J: TRBJ1-2
CDR3: ASRRTVNYGYT

V: TRBV7-2
J: TRBJ2-7
CDR3: ASTLGPLGGKGFEQY

V: TRBV29-1
J: TRBJ2-3
CDR3: SAGAGADTQY

V: TRBV7-3
J: TRBJ2-4
CDR3: ASSLTGRGHIQY

V: TRBV4-2
J: TRBJ1-5
CDR3: ASSRRGQDSNQPQH

V: TRBV28
J: TRBJ2-5
CDR3: ASSFGGRETQY

V: TRBV4-3
J: TRBJ1-1
CDR3: ASSQQPRQGKAF

V: TRBV28
J: TRBJ2-5
CDR3: ASSPLTPQGMETQY